These 29 T cell receptor beta chains were all obtained from the same sample, sequenced in a study of OX40 agonist ivuxolimab in advanced cancers. TCRdb's table, derived via immunoSEQ multiplex PCR, lists solely in-frame clones and lacks some. The sample includes around 70,000 clones, 70% to 90% seen only once; the top ten take 5.9%. The specimen was CD4+ or CD8+ T cells sorted from blood, collected in a trial of the OX40 agonist ivuxolimab. These receptors came from an adult with an advanced solid tumor such as melanoma, head and neck, liver or kidney cancer.

The chain employs TRBV5-1 and TRBJ2-5, with 8 positions matching TRBD1. CDR3 length: 15 residues. V lost 1 base, J lost 4 bases, and 6 bases stayed unmatched. Germline V gene sequence: CDR1 SGHRS, CDR2 YFSETQ. The CDR3 here is CASSLSQGASETQYF. CDR3 bases: TGCGCCAGCAGCTTGTCTCAGGGGGCCTCAGAGACCCAGTACTTC.

The chain links TRBV5-4 to TRBJ2-7, with unresolved D. The CDR3 contains 13 residues. Trimming cost V 4 bases and J 1 base, with 9 bases left between them. The germline CDR1 and CDR2 sequences are SGHNT and YYREEE (reference sequence). The CDR3 DNA is TGTGCCAGCAGCCCGGGTCTGTCCTACGAGCAGTACGTC. Translation: CASSPGLSYEQYV.

The chain employs TRBV6-5 and TRBJ2-5, with a tentative D call TRBD2 (5 bases). The germline CDR1 and CDR2 sequences are MNHEY and SVGAGI. Between the trimmed V and J ends, which lost 7 bases and 0 bases, there was a span of 9 bases. This CDR3 has 13 residues. CDR3 loop: CASTQRYQETQYF. The CDR3 nucleotides read TGTGCCAGCACCCAGCGGTACCAAGAGACCCAGTACTTC.

This clone was counted a single time. The CDR3 reads CASSFNGDRAYEQYV. The CDR3, as DNA: TGTGCCAGCAGCTTCAATGGGGACAGGGCCTACGAGCAGTACGTC. The chain recombines TRBV5-4 with TRBJ2-7, with TRBD1 matching 9 bases. Germline-derived CDR1 and CDR2 are SGHNT and YYREEE (reference sequence). Trimming cost V 2 bases and J 2 bases; bases outside gene matches: 5. The CDR3 has 15 residues.

V and J are TRBV28 and TRBJ1-3, with D uncertain. In germline, CDR1 is MDHEN, CDR2 SYDVKM. This CDR3 has 14 residues. The V end lost 2 bases, the J end lost 3 bases, and 8 bases lay between the germline ends. DNA for the CDR3: TGTGCCAGCAGTTTAGGGAGTAATGGAAACACCATATATTTT. It is translated as CASSLGSNGNTIYF.

The chain combines TRBV5-4 with TRBJ1-2; 9 bases match TRBD1. Germline CDR1 is SGHNT and CDR2 is YYREEE (reference sequence). J gave up 2 bases and V 4 bases, and 3 bases lay outside the gene matches. CDR3 length: 14 residues. For the CDR3, the DNA is TGTGCCAGCAGCCAGGACAGGGGAAACTATGGCTACACCTTC. Translation: CASSQDRGNYGYTF.

The chain has TRBV13 and TRBJ1-1, with no clear D. The CDR3 runs to 13 residues. V was shortened by 0 bases and J by 6 bases, with 8 bases between the two germline ends. Germline V gene sequence: CDR1 PRHDT, CDR2 FYEKMQ (reference sequence). The chain's CDR3 is CASSLGWGAEAFF. The CDR3 region has the DNA TGTGCCAGCAGCTTAGGATGGGGAGCTGAAGCTTTCTTT. Combining the CDR3 with reference TRBV13 and TRBJ1-1 gives the whole variable domain AAGVIQSPRHLIKEKRETATLKCYPIPRHDTVYWYQQGPGQDPQFLISFYEKMQSDKGSIPDRFSAQQFSDYHSELNMSSLELGDSALYFCASSLGWGAEAFFGQGTRLTVV.

The genes are TRBV30 and TRBJ1-5, with no clear D. The CDR3 length is 14 residues. CDR1 and CDR2 from the germline V gene are GTSNPN and SVGIG (reference sequence). V gave up 0 bases and J gave up 1 base, with 7 bases separating them. The DNA for the CDR3 is TGTGCCTGGAGTGTACTGGGGAGCAATCAGCCCCAGCATTTT. It encodes CAWSVLGSNQPQHF.

This chain joins TRBV18 and TRBJ2-5; TRBD2 matches at 12 bases. The J call may be mistaken, given a closer DNA end match to TRBJ2-7. Per germline, CDR1 KGHSH and CDR2 LQKENI. The CDR3 has 16 residues. The CDR3 DNA reads TGTGCCAGCTCACCAGGGGCTAGCGGGAGGGCCAGCGAGCAGTACTTC. This encodes CASSPGASGRASEQYF.

The sample holds many counts of this clone. The rearrangement uses TRBV18 and TRBJ2-7; TRBD2 agrees at 11 bases. After removal of 0 bases from V and 4 bases from J, the junction contained 11 bases not matched to a gene. Germline V lookup: CDR1 KGHSH, CDR2 LQKENI. The CDR3 has 18 amino acids. DNA of the CDR3: TGTGCCAGCTCACCACCGGTGGTTAGCGGGAGGGCCTTGTACGAGCAGTACTTC. Amino acids: CASSPPVVSGRALYEQYF.

This clone has just a few counts. This chain links TRBV18 with TRBJ1-3; D uncertain. V dropped 2 bases and J dropped 0 bases, with 8 bases sitting between them. Germline assignment: CDR1 KGHSH and CDR2 LQKENI. The CDR3 covers 15 residues. Here the CDR3 reads CASSPARYSGNTIYF. DNA of the CDR3: TGTGCCAGCTCACCAGCCAGGTACTCTGGAAACACCATATATTTT.

The J gene is TRBJ2-1, the V gene TRBV6-6; D possibly corresponds to TRBD2 (5 bases). In germline, CDR1 is MNHNY, CDR2 SVGAGI (reference sequence). V was cut by 3 bases and J by 10 bases, with 10 bases left in between. This CDR3 spans 12 amino acids. CDR3 DNA: TGTGCCAGCAGTTATTCCCGCGGGGAGCAGTTCTTC. This encodes CASSYSRGEQFF.

This chain links TRBV5-6 with TRBJ1-1, with TRBD1 identical over 10 bases. The CDR3 runs 17 residues. Germline V gene sequence: CDR1 SGHDT, CDR2 YYEEEE. J lost 5 bases, V lost 0 bases, and 10 bases had no gene match. The CDR3 bases are TGTGCCAGCAGCTTGGGACCGGGACAGGGGTTTTTGACTGAAGCTTTCTTT. Translating it yields CASSLGPGQGFLTEAFF.

The chain recombines TRBV5-5 with TRBJ2-7, with 13 bases lining up with TRBD2. This CDR3 is 16 amino acids long. The V and J ends lost 0 bases and 5 bases, in that order; junction bases with no gene match: 5. Germline assignment: CDR1 SGHKS and CDR2 YYEKEE (reference sequence). This CDR3 is CASSLDRTSGRNEQYF. CDR3 bases: TGTGCCAGCAGCTTGGATCGGACTAGCGGGAGAAACGAGCAGTACTTC. Looking up the rest from reference TRBV5-5 and TRBJ2-7 gives the full variable domain: DAGVTQSPTHLIKTRGQQVTLRCSPISGHKSVSWYQQVLGQGPQFIFQYYEKEERGRGNFPDRFSARQFPNYSSELNVNALLLGDSALYLCASSLDRTSGRNEQYFGPGTRLTVT.

This rearrangement joins TRBV5-4 to TRBJ1-1, with 10 bases aligning to TRBD1. This CDR3 comprises 16 residues. V was clipped by 4 bases and J by 5 bases; unmatched bases: 11. Germline V CDR1 and CDR2: SGHNT, YYREEE (reference sequence). The CDR3 loop is CASSTPRQGARTEAFF. The CDR3 DNA reads as TGTGCCAGCAGCACCCCACGACAGGGGGCGCGAACTGAAGCTTTCTTT. Using reference TRBV5-4 and TRBJ1-1 for the parts outside the CDR3, the full variable domain is ETGVTQSPTHLIKTRGQQVTLRCSSQSGHNTVSWYQQALGQGPQFIFQYYREEENGRGNFPPRFSGLQFPNYSSELNVNALELDDSALYLCASSTPRQGARTEAFFGQGTRLTVV.

J is TRBJ2-6 and V is TRBV6-1; 7 positions agree with TRBD2. There are 15 residues in the CDR3. Germline CDR1 reads MNHNS; CDR2 reads SASEGT. Trimming removed 5 bases from V and 2 bases from J; junction bases left unmatched: 3. In nucleotides, the CDR3 is TGTGCCAGCAGTTTTACTAGCGCTGGGGCCAACGTCCTGACTTTC. This codes for CASSFTSAGANVLTF.

This clone was counted a few times. This rearrangement joins TRBV28 to TRBJ2-7; maybe TRBD2 (5 bases). The CDR3 contains 11 residues. The germline V gene encodes CDR1 MDHEN and CDR2 SYDVKM. V gave up 8 bases and J gave up 5 bases, with 10 bases separating them. CDR3 region: CASLLGDEQYF. CDR3 in DNA: TGTGCCAGCCTCCTCGGGGACGAGCAGTACTTC. The entire variable domain, with the rest obtained from reference TRBV28 and TRBJ2-7, is as follows: DVKVTQSSRYLVKRTGEKVFLECVQDMDHENMFWYRQDPGLGLRLIYFSYDVKMKEKGDIPEGYSVSREKKERFSLILESASTNQTSMYLCASLLGDEQYFGPGTRLTVT.

The chain has TRBV7-9 and TRBJ2-3; 11 nucleotides agree with TRBD2. Germline-derived CDR1 and CDR2 are SEHNR and FQNEAQ (reference sequence). Germline trimming cut 5 bases from V and 2 bases from J; bases unmatched to any gene: 6. This CDR3 region has 16 residues. The CDR3 region has the DNA TGTGCCAGCAGCCCGGGACTAGCGGAGGTCACAGATACGCAGTATTTT. This gives the protein CASSPGLAEVTDTQYF.

The chain joins TRBV15 to TRBJ2-6; no definite D call. There are 14 residues in the CDR3. Germline V lookup: CDR1 LNHNV, CDR2 YYDKDF (reference sequence). V lost 1 base to trimming and J lost 12 bases, with 13 bases between them. The CDR3 nucleotides read TGTGCCACCAGCAGAGGGCCGGGCGACGGCGTCCTGACTTTC. Its translation: CATSRGPGDGVLTF. Full variable domain (missing parts from reference TRBV15 and TRBJ2-6): DAMVIQNPRYQVTQFGKPVTLSCSQTLNHNVMYWYQQKSSQAPKLLFHYYDKDFNNEADTPDNFQSRRPNTSFCFLDIRSPGLGDTAMYLCATSRGPGDGVLTFGAGSRLTVL.

The rearrangement uses TRBV5-1 and TRBJ1-4; 9 bases are shared with TRBD1. In germline, CDR1 is SGHRS, CDR2 YFSETQ. This CDR3 comprises 16 residues. V was clipped by 0 bases and J by 7 bases; unmatched bases: 7. CDR3 loop: CASSLAGQGYGEKLFF. As DNA, the CDR3 is TGCGCCAGCAGCTTGGCGGGACAGGGCTATGGTGAAAAACTGTTTTTT. The full variable domain, with the rest looked up from reference TRBV5-1 and TRBJ1-4, is KAGVTQTPRYLIKTRGQQVTLSCSPISGHRSVSWYQQTPGQGLQFLFEYFSETQRNKGNFPGRFSGRQFSNSRSEMNVSTLELGDSALYLCASSLAGQGYGEKLFFGSGTQLSVL.

This clone has a single count. J is TRBJ2-3 and V is TRBV27; D remains ambiguous. The CDR3 totals 12 residues. V was pared by 3 bases and J by 4 bases, with 5 bases between. Germline CDR1 is MNHEY and CDR2 is SMNVEV (reference sequence). CDR3 coding DNA: TGTGCCAGCAGTTTCAGCCCAGATACGCAGTATTTT. Its protein product is CASSFSPDTQYF.

The chain has TRBV27 and TRBJ2-7; 13 positions match TRBD2. Germline loops: CDR1 MNHEY, CDR2 SMNVEV (reference sequence). This CDR3 contains 17 residues. V was clipped by 6 bases and J by 3 bases; unmatched bases: 11. The CDR3 region has the DNA TGTGCCAGCAGCACACTAGCGGGAGGGCCAAGGGGCTACGAGCAGTACTTC. Translating it yields CASSTLAGGPRGYEQYF.

This chain connects TRBV7-3 to TRBJ2-1, with D uncertain. V lost 1 base to trimming and J lost 8 bases, with 9 bases between them. Looked up from germline, CDR1 is SGHTA and CDR2 is FQGTGA. The CDR3 sequence is 13 residues long. The chain's CDR3 is CASSLIAPHEQFF. The CDR3 region has the DNA TGTGCCAGCAGCTTAATCGCACCCCATGAGCAGTTCTTC.

The chain links TRBV9 to TRBJ2-7; 8 bases agree with TRBD2. V was pared by 0 bases and J by 2 bases, with 7 bases of the junction left unmatched. Germline CDR1 SGDLS, CDR2 YYNGEE. CDR3 length equals 16 residues. DNA for the CDR3: TGTGCCAGCAGCGTAGGTCTCGGAGCGGGAGCCTACGAGCAGTACTTC. Its translation: CASSVGLGAGAYEQYF. Filled out from reference TRBV9 and TRBJ2-7, the complete variable domain reads DSGVTQTPKHLITATGQRVTLRCSPRSGDLSVYWYQQSLDQGLQFLIQYYNGEERAKGNILERFSAQQFPDLHSELNLSSLELGDSALYFCASSVGLGAGAYEQYFGPGTRLTVT.

A word on this clone: Different DNA sequences within this sample yield the same CDR3. The chain combines TRBV4-1 with TRBJ2-2; 7 nucleotides line up with TRBD1. This CDR3 spans 15 amino acids. Germline loops: CDR1 MGHRA, CDR2 YSYEKL. The junction had 4 bases not matched to a gene; V was cut back by 1 base and J by 5 bases. The CDR3 nucleotides read TGCGCCAGCAGCCAAGGCCTCAGGGGGACCGGGGAGCTGTTTTTT. It translates to CASSQGLRGTGELFF.

The rearrangement uses TRBV28 and TRBJ2-2; D tentatively fits TRBD1 or TRBD2 (5 bases each). In germline, CDR1 is MDHEN, CDR2 SYDVKM. This CDR3 has 15 residues. The V gene lost 10 bases and the J gene lost 5 bases, with 20 bases spanning the gap. Here the CDR3 reads CAITQVWEKTGELFF. In DNA form, the CDR3 reads TGTGCCATTACACAGGTTTGGGAGAAAACCGGGGAGCTGTTTTTT.

V and J are TRBV6-5 and TRBJ2-5; D ambiguous. This CDR3 spans 14 amino acids. Germline V CDR1 and CDR2: MNHEY, SVGAGI. V dropped 7 bases and J dropped 2 bases, with 14 bases sitting between them. CDR3 nucleotide sequence: TGTGCCAGCACGCCTAGGGTCCTTCAAGAGACCCAGTACTTC. Its protein product is CASTPRVLQETQYF.

This chain connects TRBV19 to TRBJ2-5; 9 nucleotides line up with TRBD1. Trimming took 4 bases from V and 1 from J; bases not matched to a gene: 4. This CDR3 region has 15 residues. Germline CDR1 LNHDA, CDR2 SQIVND (reference sequence). The CDR3 spells CASSRVTGGQETQYF. CDR3 DNA: TGTGCCAGTAGTAGAGTGACAGGGGGCCAAGAGACCCAGTACTTC.

This chain uses TRBV6-5 with TRBJ2-5, with 9 bases that match TRBD2. The V segment lost 0 bases and the J segment 3 bases; nucleotides outside the gene matches: 5. This CDR3 contains 16 residues. The germline CDR1 and CDR2 sequences are MNHEY and SVGAGI. CDR3 sequence reads: CASSYSRLAEKETQYF. In nucleotides, the CDR3 is TGTGCCAGCAGTTACTCCAGACTAGCGGAAAAAGAGACCCAGTACTTC.